A single sample is the source of the 14 T cell receptor beta chains below, sequenced in a study of blood T cell repertoires in COVID-19. Sequenced by immunoSEQ multiplex PCR; TCRdb stores in-frame clones only, minus some. This repertoire shows 200,000 to 250,000 clones, approximately 86% found once; its top ten account for approximately 3%. The material sequenced was peripheral blood. The receptors come from a man in his fifties or sixties with acute or convalescent COVID-19.

This clone was recorded once. This chain joins TRBV11-3 and TRBJ2-1; no definite D call. Germline V lookup: CDR1 SGHNT, CDR2 YENEEA. Trimming removed 5 bases from V and 4 bases from J, with 9 bases in between. This CDR3 contains 13 residues. The CDR3 DNA follows: TGTGCCAGCAGCCCTGGCCAGTACAATGAGCAGTTCTTC. Residues: CASSPGQYNEQFF.

The rearrangement joins TRBV3-1 (or the pseudogene TRBV3-2) to TRBJ2-2, with 12 bases identical to TRBD1. Germline V gene data show CDR1 as LGHDT and CDR2 as YNNKEL (reference sequence). Unmatched junction bases numbered 14, after V lost 2 bases and J lost 4 bases. CDR3 size: 20 residues. Here the CDR3 reads CASSQNLGTGGAPVTGELFF. The CDR3 DNA is TGTGCCAGCAGCCAAAACCTCGGGACAGGGGGCGCGCCCGTCACCGGGGAGCTGTTTTTT.

This clone was counted only a few times. This specimen includes other DNA sequences encoding the same CDR3. V usage is TRBV5-6 and J usage is TRBJ2-2, with D unclear. The CDR3 runs 12 residues. V lost 4 bases to trimming and J lost 7 bases, with 8 bases between them. Germline V gives CDR1 SGHDT, CDR2 YYEEEE. The CDR3 loop is CASSPVGGELFF. The CDR3 DNA follows: TGTGCCAGCAGCCCTGTCGGCGGGGAGCTGTTTTTT.

Points on this clone: Lacking the conserved final phenylalanine or tryptophan, this CDR3 likely reflects a read error. Because the CDR3's place on the DNA is in doubt, the DNA is left out and the CDR3 is given as listed by TCRdb. The chain uses TRBV7-2 and TRBJ1-1. Germline values: CDR1 SGHTA, CDR2 FQGNSA. 14 amino acids form the CDR3, both terminal residues included. The CDR3 loop reads CASSLAHGRDPLRI.

The J gene is TRBJ1-1, the V gene TRBV4-3; no reliable D call. V was trimmed by 0 bases and J by 6 bases, leaving 17 bases between them. The CDR3 is made up of 16 amino acids. CDR1 LGHNA and CDR2 YSLEER come from the germline V gene. The CDR3 sequence: CASSQESSVPLAEAFF. As DNA, the CDR3 is TGCGCCAGCAGCCAAGAATCCTCGGTTCCTCTGGCTGAAGCTTTCTTT.

This clone was seen once. The chain joins TRBV19 to TRBJ2-7; 15 nucleotides align to TRBD2. With 5 bases clipped from V and 2 bases from J, the junction kept 10 bases outside the gene matches. The V gene's germline CDR1 is LNHDA and CDR2 SQIVND (reference sequence). This CDR3 spans 18 amino acids. CDR3 nucleotide sequence: TGTGCCAGTAGTTCCCCCGGACTAGCGGGGGGGCCCCCCTACGAGCAGTACTTC. Translation: CASSSPGLAGGPPYEQYF. Combining the CDR3 with reference TRBV19 and TRBJ2-7 gives the whole variable domain DGGITQSPKYLFRKEGQNVTLSCEQNLNHDAMYWYRQDPGQGLRLIYYSQIVNDFQKGDIAEGYSVSREKKESFPLTVTSAQKNPTAFYLCASSSPGLAGGPPYEQYFGPGTRLTVT.

The chain uses TRBV6-5 and TRBJ2-5; D call uncertain. Trimming stripped 0 bases from V and 1 base from J, with 6 bases between. The CDR3 is 14 amino acids. Germline CDR1 and CDR2: MNHEY and SVGAGI. In DNA form, the CDR3 reads TGTGCCAGCAGTTACTCGGGCAGCCAAGAGACCCAGTACTTC. Translating it yields CASSYSGSQETQYF.

The chain couples TRBV18 to TRBJ1-4; TRBD1 matches at 11 bases. Germline CDR1 and CDR2: KGHSH and LQKENI. The V and J ends lost 5 bases and 7 bases, in that order; junction bases with no gene match: 3. The CDR3 is 14 residues long. The DNA of the CDR3 is TGTGCCAGCTCATCGGGACAGGGGGTTGAAAAACTGTTTTTT. Translation: CASSSGQGVEKLFF.

This clone was recorded once. This sequence joins TRBV1 and TRBJ2-5; the D segment call TRBD2 is taken from the table without a DNA check. TRBV1 is given as a pseudogene. The CDR3 length is 18 residues. The CDR3 loop is CTSSQGGDSGGSQETQYF. CDR3 coding DNA: TGCACCAGCAGCCAAGGTGGGGATAGCGGGGGGTCCCAAGAGACCCAGTACTTC.

The chain combines TRBV7-7 with TRBJ2-7; possible D gene TRBD1, 5 bases. This CDR3 contains 14 residues. Trimming removed 5 bases from V and 3 bases from J, with 14 bases in between. Germline V gene sequence: CDR1 SSHAT, CDR2 FNYEAQ (reference sequence). CDR3 nucleotides: TGTGCCAGCAGCCAAGTGGGGCAGGGCTACGAGCAGTACTTC. Protein: CASSQVGQGYEQYF.

The chain joins TRBV25-1 to TRBJ2-5; a possible D gene is TRBD2 (5 bases). CDR3 length equals 15 residues. Looked up from germline, CDR1 is MGHDK and CDR2 is SYGVNS. Deletions cut 5 bases from V and 1 base from J, with 14 bases between. Here the CDR3 reads CASSSFITSQETQYF. In DNA form, the CDR3 reads TGTGCCAGCAGTTCTTTCATTACTAGCCAAGAGACCCAGTACTTC.

V usage is TRBV19 and J usage is TRBJ1-1, with unresolved D. CDR3 length equals 15 residues. Germline-derived CDR1 and CDR2 are LNHDA and SQIVND (reference sequence). Deletions cut 4 bases from V and 4 bases from J, with 16 bases between. The CDR3 region has the DNA TGTGCCAGTAGTACCACCACGGCTGGGCGCACTGAAGCTTTCTTT. Translating it yields CASSTTTAGRTEAFF.

The chain is built from TRBV11-2 and TRBJ1-5, with 7 positions matching TRBD1. CDR3 length: 15 amino acids. Germline CDR1 is SGHAT and CDR2 is FQNNGV. V shed 5 bases and J 3 bases; nucleotides not matched to a gene: 7. CDR3 sequence (DNA): TGTGCCAGCAGCCGCACAGGGGAGGCCAATCAGCCCCAGCATTTT. Translating it yields CASSRTGEANQPQHF. Variable domain in full (rest from reference TRBV11-2 and TRBJ1-5): EAGVAQSPRYKIIEKRQSVAFWCNPISGHATLYWYQQILGQGPKLLIQFQNNGVVDDSQLPKDRFSAERLKGVDSTLKIQPAKLEDSAVYLCASSRTGEANQPQHFGDGTRLSIL.

The chain has TRBV6-5 and TRBJ1-6; maybe TRBD1 (5 bases). The CDR3 is made up of 15 amino acids. V dropped 6 bases and J dropped 9 bases, with 18 bases sitting between them. Germline CDR1 MNHEY, CDR2 SVGAGI. CDR3 residues: CASRKGQGKLSPLHF. DNA for the CDR3: TGTGCCAGCAGAAAAGGGCAGGGCAAACTTTCACCCCTCCACTTT.